Many counts were recorded for the clone carrying this T cell receptor (beta chain). Losses at the gene ends were 4 bases for V and 7 bases for J; bases not matched to a gene: 10. Germline loops: CDR1 SGHDT, CDR2 YYEEEE. The CDR3 runs 14 residues. The time point is: newly diagnosed GD, antithyroid drugs for less than 3 months. PBMCs were the source of the RNA used for TCR sequencing. Per American Thyroid Association guidelines, Graves' disease was diagnosed. The sample comes from a study of regulatory T cells in long-lasting Graves disease. In building TCR beta libraries, iRepertoire HTBI primers were used together with Arm-PCR of CDR3 regions. TCRdb re-called the multiplex PCR reads through MiXCR, storing one row per CDR3 protein. Of hundreds of thousands of distinct CDR3 sequences listed, roughly 14% were seen once; the top ten hold about 10%. These same data were also listed under a study on T cells in Graves' hyperthyroidism and ophthalmopathy.

The sequence was obtained from a young man with Graves disease. The chain couples TRBV5-6 to TRBJ2-7; 8 positions match TRBD2. The sequences come from peripheral blood mononuclear cells (PBMCs), collected at new diagnosis, from a patient treated with antithyroid drugs. The CDR3 protein is CASSARGGEGEQYF. The CDR3 nucleotides read TGTGCCAGCAGCGCCCGGGGGGGTGAAGGTGAGCAGTACTTC.